The rows below give T cell receptor beta chains drawn from one sample of a study of CD8 T cells in ankylosing spondylitis. One entry per CDR3 protein, called by TCRdb with MiXCR from the 5' RACE reads. The data show about 360,000 distinct CDR3 sequences, with approximately 22% seen just once and around 13% held by the top ten. Source material: blood, either unsorted or a sorted T cell fraction (not recorded which). These receptors all stem from a male donor with ankylosing spondylitis or in good health (not recorded which). CDR3s include the opening cysteine and the closing phenylalanine or tryptophan. The D gene is left open where the match is weak. Expanded clones are given a class, and other clones once, few, many or no size at all.

d_call,v_call,j_call,clone_size,cdr3_aa,cdr3_nt
NA,TRBV12-3/TRBV12-4,TRBJ2-7,many,CASSHSGPESEQYF,TGTGCCAGCAGTCATTCCGGGCCGGAATCTGAGCAGTACTTC
NA,TRBV4-1,TRBJ1-1,many,CASSQWAGTLEAFF,TGCGCCAGCAGCCAATGGGCAGGGACCCTAGAAGCTTTCTTT
NA,TRBV11-2,TRBJ2-4,few,CASSLGRGSLAKNIQYF,TGTGCCAGCAGCTTAGGCCGGGGTTCCCTAGCCAAAAACATTCAGTACTTC
NA,TRBV6-5,TRBJ2-7,NA,CASGRGANEQYF,TGTGCCAGCGGGAGGGGGGCCAACGAGCAGTACTTC
TRBD2,TRBV5-1,TRBJ2-7,few,CASSVTSHYEQYF,TGCGCCAGCAGCGTGACTAGCCACTACGAGCAGTACTTC
NA,TRBV29-1,TRBJ2-3,few,CSVVRTESVATDTQYF,TGCAGCGTTGTACGGACCGAGTCAGTAGCCACAGATACGCAGTATTTT
NA,TRBV15,TRBJ2-7,NA,CATSRETPNEQYF,TGTGCCACCAGCAGAGAAACCCCCAACGAGCAGTACTTC
NA,TRBV10-2,TRBJ2-2,NA,CASGTGLNTGELFF,TGCGCCAGTGGTACAGGTTTAAACACCGGGGAGCTGTTTTTT
NA,TRBV28,TRBJ1-3,NA,CASSLSGSSGNTIYF,TGTGCCAGCAGTTTATCGGGGAGCTCTGGAAACACCATATATTTT
NA,TRBV7-9,TRBJ2-5,NA,CASSLTADQETQYF,TGTGCCAGCAGCTTAACGGCGGATCAAGAGACCCAGTACTTC
NA,TRBV20-1,TRBJ1-1,NA,CSARDGSAFEAFF,TGCAGTGCTAGAGATGGTTCAGCCTTTGAAGCTTTCTTT
NA,TRBV20-1,TRBJ2-7,once,CSARTRVHEQYF,TGCAGTGCTAGGACCAGGGTTCACGAGCAGTACTTC
TRBD1,TRBV9,TRBJ2-7,few,CASSPGTGPSYEQYF,TGTGCCAGCAGCCCGGGGACAGGGCCCTCCTACGAGCAGTACTTC
TRBD1,TRBV2,TRBJ2-3,NA,CASIEGTERTDTQYF,TGTGCCAGCATTGAGGGGACAGAGCGCACAGATACGCAGTATTTT
NA,TRBV27,TRBJ2-1,few,CASSRAIYNEQFF,TGTGCCAGCAGCAGGGCGATCTACAATGAGCAGTTCTTC
NA,TRBV12-3/TRBV12-4,TRBJ2-7,many,CASSPWTVEQYF,TGTGCCAGCAGCCCCTGGACAGTCGAGCAGTACTTC
TRBD1,TRBV7-2,TRBJ1-5,NA,CASSPFGTGRNQPQHF,TGTGCCAGCAGCCCTTTTGGGACAGGAAGGAATCAGCCCCAGCATTTT
NA,TRBV4-1,TRBJ1-2,NA,CASSPTEISNYGYTF,TGCGCCAGCAGTCCTACAGAGATATCCAACTATGGCTACACCTTC
NA,TRBV6-1,TRBJ2-5,NA,CASGVAGPQETQYF,TGTGCCAGCGGGGTGGCGGGGCCCCAAGAGACCCAGTACTTC
TRBD1,TRBV3-1,TRBJ1-4,many,CASSQKTGEGEKLFF,TGTGCCAGCAGTCAGAAGACAGGGGAGGGAGAAAAACTGTTTTTT
NA,TRBV12-3/TRBV12-4,TRBJ2-3,NA,CASSRGGLRGYTQYF,TGTGCCAGCAGCAGGGGAGGGCTCAGGGGATATACGCAGTATTTT
TRBD2,TRBV20-1,TRBJ2-3,NA,CSARDRLAESTDTQYF,TGCAGTGCTAGAGATAGACTAGCGGAAAGCACAGATACGCAGTATTTT
TRBD1,TRBV29-1,TRBJ1-1,few,CSVEDRQGVNTEAFF,TGCAGCGTTGAAGATAGACAGGGGGTGAACACTGAAGCTTTCTTT
NA,TRBV5-6,TRBJ2-5,few,CASSLAGSETQYF,TGTGCCAGCAGCTTGGCTGGTTCTGAGACCCAGTACTTC